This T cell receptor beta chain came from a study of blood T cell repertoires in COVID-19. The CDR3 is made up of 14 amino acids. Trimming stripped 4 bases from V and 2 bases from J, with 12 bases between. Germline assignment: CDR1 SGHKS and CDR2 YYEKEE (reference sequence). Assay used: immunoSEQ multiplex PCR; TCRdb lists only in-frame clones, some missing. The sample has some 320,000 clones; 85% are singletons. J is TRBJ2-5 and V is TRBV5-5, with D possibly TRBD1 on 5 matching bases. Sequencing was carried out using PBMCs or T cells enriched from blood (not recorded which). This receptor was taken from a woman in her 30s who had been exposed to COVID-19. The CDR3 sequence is CASSQVPGQETQYF. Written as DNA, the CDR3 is TGTGCCAGCAGCCAGGTCCCAGGGCAAGAGACCCAGTACTTC.